The subject of this entry is one T cell receptor beta chain. TCRdb's table, derived via immunoSEQ multiplex PCR, lists solely in-frame clones and lacks some. Of 200,000 to 250,000 clones in the sample, around 88% are singletons; the top ten hold around 6.3%. The data belong to a study of blood T cell repertoires in COVID-19. In the study overall: The origin of the acute and convalescent COVID-19 samples was the United States, Italy and Spain.

Seattle patients were enrolled during active infection and followed longitudinally. Germline V lookup: CDR1 SGHVS, CDR2 FQNEAQ. V lost 0 bases to trimming and J lost 6 bases; unmatched junction nucleotides: 13. The CDR3 is 18 residues long. Sequencing was performed on peripheral blood. The genes are TRBV7-8 and TRBJ2-3; 9 bases align to TRBD2. This clonotype was sampled from a woman aged 30 to 39 with COVID-19, enrolled during active disease. CDR3 coding DNA: TGTGCCAGCAGCTTAGCCCGCTTCAGGCGGGAGGGGGGGGATACGCAGTATTTT. Amino acids: CASSLARFRREGGDTQYF.